Shown below are 30 T cell receptor beta chains from a single sample sequenced in a study of PD-L1 blockade in urothelial cancer listed by TCRdb under 2017. The time point label here, explained by the study, means: pretreatment peripheral blood. Library preparation employed the immunoSEQ multiplex PCR assay. The table comes from immuneACCESS by way of TCRdb, which keeps in-frame sequences with V and J called. Part of the clones is missing from these tables; in studies checked, under half for an unresolved V gene and the rest for unknown reasons. The sample table lists about 79,000 clones, around four fifths of them with a count of one. About 6.2% of the sample is held by the ten biggest clonotypes. Sequencing used PBMCs, obtained around atezolizumab (anti-PD-L1) treatment. The receptors come from a man aged 40-55 years with urothelial cancer.

The V gene is TRBV7-9, the J gene TRBJ2-1; 7 bases fit TRBD1. This CDR3 is 17 amino acids long. In germline, CDR1 is SEHNR, CDR2 FQNEAQ (reference sequence). V lost 5 bases and J lost 8; bases outside the gene matches: 18. The CDR3 loop is CASSPPPRRQGIDEQFF. The CDR3 coding sequence is TGTGCCAGCAGCCCTCCCCCACGACGACAGGGTATTGATGAGCAGTTCTTC. The entire variable domain, with the rest obtained from reference TRBV7-9 and TRBJ2-1, is as follows: DTGVSQNPRHKITKRGQNVTFRCDPISEHNRLYWYRQTLGQGPEFLTYFQNEAQLEKSRLLSDRFSAERPKGSFSTLEIQRTEQGDSAMYLCASSPPPRRQGIDEQFFGPGTRLTVL.

V gene TRBV13 combines with J gene TRBJ2-7; TRBD2 aligns across 12 bases. Trimming took 5 bases from V and 0 from J; bases not matched to a gene: 5. CDR3 length: 16 amino acids. Germline V gene lookup returns CDR1 PRHDT and CDR2 FYEKMQ (reference sequence). The CDR3 region is CASSQLTSGSSYEQYF. The DNA for the CDR3 is TGTGCCAGCAGCCAACTGACTAGCGGGAGCTCCTACGAGCAGTACTTC.

CDR3 coding DNA: TGTGCCAGCAGTGACGAGGGATTTAGCACCGGGGAGCTGTTTTTT. Its translation is CASSDEGFSTGELFF. This chain joins TRBV6-1 and TRBJ2-2, with a tentative D call TRBD2 (5 bases). The CDR3 has 15 amino acids. The germline gives CDR1 MNHNS, CDR2 SASEGT. V was pared by 3 bases and J by 4 bases, with 12 bases between.

The rearrangement links TRBV5-1 to TRBJ2-7; 10 bases fit TRBD2. The CDR3 runs 15 residues. Germline V lookup: CDR1 SGHRS, CDR2 YFSETQ. Trimming took 4 bases from V and 7 from J; bases not matched to a gene: 11. The CDR3 nucleotides read TGCGCCAGCAGCCTGGTGGCTAGCGGGGGTTGGGAGCAGTACTTC. This translates into CASSLVASGGWEQYF.

The V call is TRBV28, the J call TRBJ2-1; TRBD2 matches at 7 bases. The CDR3 loop spans 19 amino acids. Trimming took 1 base from V and 3 from J; bases not matched to a gene: 15. From germline, CDR1 is MDHEN and CDR2 SYDVKM. CDR3 in amino acids: CASSLLQLRLADSYNEQFF. The CDR3 DNA sequence: TGTGCCAGCAGTTTATTGCAGTTGCGGCTAGCGGATAGCTACAATGAGCAGTTCTTC.

This chain links TRBV19 with TRBJ1-5, with 8 bases matching TRBD1. The CDR3 consists of 15 residues. Germline V gives CDR1 LNHDA, CDR2 SQIVND (reference sequence). Losses at the gene ends were 3 bases for V and 7 bases for J; bases not matched to a gene: 8. The CDR3 sequence: CASSIGGQVRQPQHF. CDR3 bases: TGTGCCAGTAGTATCGGGGGACAGGTCAGACAGCCCCAGCATTTT.

The chain joins TRBV7-6 to TRBJ1-2; a weak D match, TRBD1 (5 bases). V gave up 9 bases and J gave up 5 bases, with 16 bases separating them. The length of the CDR3 is 13 residues. Germline V gives CDR1 SGHVS, CDR2 FNYEAQ. The CDR3 nucleotides are TGTGCCAGTTCGGGGGAGGGTGGGTATGGCTACACCTTC. The encoded protein is CASSGEGGYGYTF.

The rearrangement joins TRBV7-2 to TRBJ1-1; D may be TRBD1 (5 bases). The CDR3 is 15 amino acids. Looked up from germline, CDR1 is SGHTA and CDR2 is FQGNSA. V was trimmed by 2 bases and J by 5 bases, leaving 15 bases between them. CDR3 DNA sequence: TGTGCCAGCAGCTTAAGGGTTGGATCAGGGACTGAAGCTTTCTTT. Translation: CASSLRVGSGTEAFF. The full variable domain, in which reference TRBV7-2 and TRBJ1-1 provide the parts outside the CDR3, is GAGVSQSPSNKVTEKGKDVELRCDPISGHTALYWYRQSLGQGLEFLIYFQGNSAPDKSGLPSDRFSAERTGGSVSTLTIQRTQQEDSAVYLCASSLRVGSGTEAFFGQGTRLTVV.

This chain connects TRBV2 to TRBJ1-5; D gene ambiguous. The CDR3 runs 14 residues. V lost 8 bases and J lost 5, with 16 bases in between. Per the germline V gene, CDR1 is SNHLY and CDR2 is FYNNEI. The CDR3 DNA sequence: TGTGCCAGCCAGTTCGACCTGGACTATCAGCCCCAGCATTTT. It specifies CASQFDLDYQPQHF. Together with reference TRBV2 and TRBJ1-5, the CDR3 gives the full variable domain: EPEVTQTPSHQVTQMGQEVILRCVPISNHLYFYWYRQILGQKVEFLVSFYNNEISEKSEIFDDQFSVERPDGSNFTLKIRSTKLEDSAMYFCASQFDLDYQPQHFGDGTRLSIL.

V and J are TRBV10-1 and TRBJ2-1; 11 nucleotides line up with TRBD2. Trimming cost V 8 bases and J 9 bases; bases outside gene matches: 6. The V gene's germline CDR1 is WNHNN and CDR2 SYGVQD (reference sequence). This CDR3 is 13 amino acids long. The CDR3 bases are TGCGCCAGCGCACTAGCGGGAGAGGGTGAGCAGTTCTTC. Residues: CASALAGEGEQFF.

The V and J genes are TRBV18 and TRBJ2-3; D not certain. V was cut by 6 bases and J by 4 bases, with 11 bases left in between. The germline CDR1 and CDR2 sequences are KGHSH and LQKENI. CDR3 length equals 13 residues. The CDR3 region has the DNA TGTGCCAGCTCCCACAGTGAGCCAGATACGCAGTATTTT. It is translated as CASSHSEPDTQYF.

This chain joins TRBV29-1 and TRBJ2-7; TRBD1 aligns across 7 bases. The CDR3 covers 13 residues. CDR1 is SQVTM and CDR2 is ANQGSEA in the germline V gene. J gave up 1 base and V 5 bases, and 5 bases lay outside the gene matches. The CDR3 is CSVSRTGSYEQYF. The CDR3 DNA is TGCAGCGTTAGCCGGACAGGTTCCTACGAGCAGTACTTC.

The V and J genes are TRBV11-2 and TRBJ1-5; D not resolved. The CDR3 is made up of 15 amino acids. V was trimmed by 4 bases and J by 4 bases, leaving 14 bases between them. Germline CDR1 SGHAT, CDR2 FQNNGV. CDR3 in amino acids: CASSSGSRVNQPQHF. The CDR3 coding sequence is TGTGCCAGCAGCTCCGGGAGTCGGGTTAATCAGCCCCAGCATTTT.

The chain uses TRBV7-9 and TRBJ2-3; the D is unclear. Trimming pared 6 bases from V and 4 bases from J, leaving 5 bases between. Germline loops: CDR1 SEHNR, CDR2 FQNEAQ (reference sequence). CDR3 size: 11 residues. This CDR3 is CASSFADTQYF. CDR3 nucleotides: TGTGCCAGCAGTTTCGCAGATACGCAGTATTTT.

The chain joins TRBV5-1 to TRBJ1-2, with D maybe TRBD1 (6 bases). The germline V gene encodes CDR1 SGHRS and CDR2 YFSETQ. The V end was cut by 2 bases, the J end by 5 bases, with 16 bases between. This CDR3 is 15 amino acids long. Here the CDR3 DNA reads TGCGCCAGCAGCTTCGGGGACACCAAGGGGTATGGCTACACCTTC. Amino acid sequence: CASSFGDTKGYGYTF. Complete variable domain (other parts from reference TRBV5-1 and TRBJ1-2): KAGVTQTPRYLIKTRGQQVTLSCSPISGHRSVSWYQQTPGQGLQFLFEYFSETQRNKGNFPGRFSGRQFSNSRSEMNVSTLELGDSALYLCASSFGDTKGYGYTFGSGTRLTVV.

J is TRBJ2-3 and V is TRBV11-2; TRBD1 is a possible D gene (6 bases). Trimming left V 4 bases short and J 2 bases short, with 16 bases between. Germline V gene sequence: CDR1 SGHAT, CDR2 FQNNGV. There are 16 residues in the CDR3. The CDR3 region is CASSSLRGKDTDTQYF. In nucleotides, the CDR3 is TGTGCCAGCAGCTCTCTCAGGGGCAAGGACACAGATACGCAGTATTTT.

There are a few counts of this clone. The chain has TRBV15 and TRBJ1-1, with 7 bases identical to TRBD1. The CDR3 is 13 amino acids. J lost 7 bases, V lost 3 bases, and 5 bases had no gene match. Germline V gene data show CDR1 as LNHNV and CDR2 as YYDKDF (reference sequence). CDR3 sequence (DNA): TGTGCCACCAGCAGGACAGGGCGTAATGAAGCTTTCTTT. Its protein is CATSRTGRNEAFF.

The chain employs TRBV28 and TRBJ1-4; weak D call: TRBD1 (5 bases). Germline assignment: CDR1 MDHEN and CDR2 SYDVKM. The CDR3 length is 16 residues. Trimming removed 3 bases at V and 10 bases at J, with 21 bases between. CDR3 loop: CASSLGLTNRSGKLFF. For the CDR3, the DNA is TGTGCCAGCAGTTTGGGGCTGACGAACCGGAGTGGAAAACTGTTTTTT.

The J gene is TRBJ2-1, the V gene TRBV9; D call uncertain. The ends were cut back, 1 base at V and 8 bases at J, with 19 bases in the middle. CDR1 and CDR2 (germline): SGDLS, YYNGEE. The CDR3 extends over 16 amino acids. As DNA, the CDR3 is TGTGCCAGCAGCGTAAGTTCTCCGCGAATCCAGGATGAGCAGTTCTTC. Translating it yields CASSVSSPRIQDEQFF.

This rearrangement joins TRBV7-9 to TRBJ1-2, with D possibly matching TRBD1 (6 bases). V gave up 10 bases and J gave up 6 bases, with 18 bases separating them. This CDR3 contains 13 residues. In germline, CDR1 is SEHNR, CDR2 FQNEAQ (reference sequence). The CDR3 DNA is TGTGCCACCCAACCGGGGGGGCCCAATGGCTACACCTTC. Translated, it gives CATQPGGPNGYTF.

The chain couples TRBV2 to TRBJ2-5; possibly TRBD2 for D (7 bases). The CDR3 consists of 18 residues. Trimming removed 7 bases at V and 2 bases at J, with 26 bases between. Looked up from germline, CDR1 is SNHLY and CDR2 is FYNNEI. CDR3 nucleotides: TGTGCCAGCAACCCGGGGGCTAGCGGATCGATCTATCAAGAGACCCAGTACTTC. Residues: CASNPGASGSIYQETQYF. Looking up the rest from reference TRBV2 and TRBJ2-5 gives the full variable domain: EPEVTQTPSHQVTQMGQEVILRCVPISNHLYFYWYRQILGQKVEFLVSFYNNEISEKSEIFDDQFSVERPDGSNFTLKIRSTKLEDSAMYFCASNPGASGSIYQETQYFGPGTRLLVL.

The chain has TRBV5-8 and TRBJ2-7; 12 bases align to TRBD2. V lost 2 bases and J lost 6; bases outside the gene matches: 3. Germline values: CDR1 SGHTS, CDR2 YDEGEE. CDR3 length equals 14 residues. CDR3 region: CASSFLAGGGEQYF. The CDR3 region has the DNA TGTGCCAGCAGCTTCCTAGCGGGAGGGGGCGAGCAGTACTTC.

The V and J genes are TRBV29-1 and TRBJ2-7; tentative D call: TRBD2 (5 bases). This CDR3 is 17 amino acids long. CDR1 is SQVTM, CDR2 ANQGSEA, per germline. Between the trimmed V and J ends, which lost 3 bases and 2 bases, there was a span of 23 bases. For the CDR3, the DNA is TGCAGCGTTGAGGGTAGGGCGGGTAACGTCGATCCCTACGAGCAGTACTTC. Translation: CSVEGRAGNVDPYEQYF.

The V and J genes are TRBV6-4 and TRBJ2-2; TRBD2 matches at 9 bases. This CDR3 region has 14 residues. Germline V CDR1 and CDR2: MRHNA, SNTAGT. With 10 bases clipped from V and 3 bases from J, the junction kept 6 bases outside the gene matches. The CDR3 here is CATSREGDTGELFF. CDR3 bases: TGTGCCACCTCGCGGGAGGGTGACACCGGGGAGCTGTTTTTT.

CDR3 sequence: CASSLLGTGGTDTQYF. For the CDR3, the DNA is TGTGCCAGCAGCCTCCTTGGGACAGGGGGCACAGATACGCAGTATTTT. This sequence joins TRBV14 and TRBJ2-3; TRBD1 matches at 10 bases. The CDR3 length is 16 residues. The germline V gene encodes CDR1 SGHDN and CDR2 FVKESK. V was pared by 4 bases and J by 1 base, with 5 bases of the junction left unmatched.

CDR3: CASSPGRTTYEQYF. CDR3 sequence (DNA): TGTGCCAGCTCCCCGGGACGGACTACCTACGAGCAGTACTTC. The V call is TRBV18, the J call TRBJ2-7; TRBD2 is a possible D gene (6 bases). Germline V gene data show CDR1 as KGHSH and CDR2 as LQKENI. There are 14 residues in the CDR3. V was cut by 6 bases and J by 2 bases, with 14 bases left in between.

There are a few counts of this clone. The rearrangement joins TRBV29-1 to TRBJ2-7; 7 bases align to TRBD2. V was clipped by 4 bases and J by 0 bases; unmatched bases: 6. CDR1 SQVTM and CDR2 ANQGSEA come from the germline V gene. CDR3 length equals 14 residues. In nucleotides, the CDR3 is TGCAGCGTTGTACAGCGGGACCTCTCCTACGAGCAGTACTTC. Protein: CSVVQRDLSYEQYF.

The V gene is TRBV7-9, the J gene TRBJ1-4; TRBD1 matches at 7 bases. V dropped 4 bases and J dropped 0; count of bases not matched to a gene: 8. The CDR3 covers 17 residues. Per germline, CDR1 SEHNR and CDR2 FQNEAQ (reference sequence). CDR3 coding DNA: TGTGCCAGCAGCTCGACAGGGCGAGTTGCAACTAATGAAAAACTGTTTTTT. It encodes CASSSTGRVATNEKLFF.

The CDR3 DNA follows: TGTGCCTGGAGTATAGGGGTCCAAGAGACCCAGTACTTC. This sequence encodes CAWSIGVQETQYF. This rearrangement joins TRBV30 to TRBJ2-5; tentatively, D is TRBD1 (5 bases). The CDR3 totals 13 residues. V lost 2 bases to trimming and J lost 1 base, with 8 bases between them. Germline-derived CDR1 and CDR2 are GTSNPN and SVGIG (reference sequence).

V is TRBV28 and J is TRBJ2-1; D is possibly TRBD2 (6 bases). V was shortened by 2 bases and J by 7 bases, with 15 bases between the two germline ends. This CDR3 contains 15 residues. CDR1 and CDR2 from the germline V gene are MDHEN and SYDVKM. The DNA of the CDR3 is TGTGCCAGCAGTTTAGGCGGGATTGATCGGAATGAGCAGTTCTTC. It yields the protein CASSLGGIDRNEQFF.